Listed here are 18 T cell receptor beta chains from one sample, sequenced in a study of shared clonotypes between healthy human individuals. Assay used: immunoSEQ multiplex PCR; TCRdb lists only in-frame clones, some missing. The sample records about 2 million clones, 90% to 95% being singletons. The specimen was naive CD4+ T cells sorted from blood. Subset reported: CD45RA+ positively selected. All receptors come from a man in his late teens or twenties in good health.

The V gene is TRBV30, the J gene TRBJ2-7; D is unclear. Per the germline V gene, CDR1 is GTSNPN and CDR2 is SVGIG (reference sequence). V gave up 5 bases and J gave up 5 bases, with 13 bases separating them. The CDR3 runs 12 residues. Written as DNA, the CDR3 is TGTGCCTGGGGATCCCAAGGGAACGAGCAGTACTTC. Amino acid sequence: CAWGSQGNEQYF. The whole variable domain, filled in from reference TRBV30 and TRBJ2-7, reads SQTIHQWPATLVQPVGSPLSLECTVEGTSNPNLYWYRQAAGRGLQLLFYSVGIGQISSEVPQNLSASRPQDRQFILSSKKLLLSDSGFYLCAWGSQGNEQYFGPGTRLTVT.

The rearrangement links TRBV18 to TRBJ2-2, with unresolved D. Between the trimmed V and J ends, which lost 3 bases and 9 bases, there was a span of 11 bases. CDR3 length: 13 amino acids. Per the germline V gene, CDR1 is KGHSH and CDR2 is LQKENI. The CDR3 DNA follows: TGTGCCAGCTCACCGGACGCCCGCAGGGAGCTGTTTTTT. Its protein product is CASSPDARRELFF.

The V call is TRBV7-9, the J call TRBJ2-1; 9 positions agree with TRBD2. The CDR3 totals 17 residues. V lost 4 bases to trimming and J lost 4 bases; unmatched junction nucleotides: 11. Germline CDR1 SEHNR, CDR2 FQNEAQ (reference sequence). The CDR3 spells CASSSRAGGPDYNEQFF. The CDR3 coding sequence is TGTGCCAGCAGCTCCAGAGCGGGGGGCCCGGATTACAATGAGCAGTTCTTC. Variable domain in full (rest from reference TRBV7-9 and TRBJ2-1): DTGVSQNPRHKITKRGQNVTFRCDPISEHNRLYWYRQTLGQGPEFLTYFQNEAQLEKSRLLSDRFSAERPKGSFSTLEIQRTEQGDSAMYLCASSSRAGGPDYNEQFFGPGTRLTVL.

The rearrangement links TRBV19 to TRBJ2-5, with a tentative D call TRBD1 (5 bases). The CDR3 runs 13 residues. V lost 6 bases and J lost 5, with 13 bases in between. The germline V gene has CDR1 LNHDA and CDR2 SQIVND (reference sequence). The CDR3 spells CASRSGKGETQYF. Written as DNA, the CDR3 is TGTGCCAGTAGGAGTGGGAAGGGGGAGACCCAGTACTTC.

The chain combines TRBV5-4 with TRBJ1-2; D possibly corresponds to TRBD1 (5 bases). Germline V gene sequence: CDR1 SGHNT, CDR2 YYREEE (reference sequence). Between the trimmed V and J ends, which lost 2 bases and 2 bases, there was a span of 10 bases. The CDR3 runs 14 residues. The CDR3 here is CASSFEGRNYGYTF. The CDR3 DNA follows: TGTGCCAGCAGCTTTGAGGGACGGAACTATGGCTACACCTTC. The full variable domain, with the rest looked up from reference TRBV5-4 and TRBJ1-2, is ETGVTQSPTHLIKTRGQQVTLRCSSQSGHNTVSWYQQALGQGPQFIFQYYREEENGRGNFPPRFSGLQFPNYSSELNVNALELDDSALYLCASSFEGRNYGYTFGSGTRLTVV.

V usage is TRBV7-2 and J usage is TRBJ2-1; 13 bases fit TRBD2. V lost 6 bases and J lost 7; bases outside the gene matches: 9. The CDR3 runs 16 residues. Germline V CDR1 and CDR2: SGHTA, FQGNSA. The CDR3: CASSLSGTSGDNEQFF. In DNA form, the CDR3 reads TGTGCCAGCAGTTTATCCGGGACTAGCGGGGATAATGAGCAGTTCTTC.

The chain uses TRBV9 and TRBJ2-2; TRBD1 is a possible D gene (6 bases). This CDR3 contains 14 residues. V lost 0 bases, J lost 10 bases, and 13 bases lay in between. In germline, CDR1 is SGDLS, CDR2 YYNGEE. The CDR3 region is CASSVDLRGSELFF. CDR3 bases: TGTGCCAGCAGCGTAGACCTCAGGGGCTCGGAGCTGTTTTTT.

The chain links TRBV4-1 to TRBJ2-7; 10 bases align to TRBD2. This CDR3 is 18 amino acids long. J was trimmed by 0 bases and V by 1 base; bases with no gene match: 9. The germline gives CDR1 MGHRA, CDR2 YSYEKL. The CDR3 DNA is TGCGCCAGCAGCCAAGGGGTTAGCGGGGGGTCGAGCTCCTACGAGCAGTACTTC. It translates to CASSQGVSGGSSSYEQYF.

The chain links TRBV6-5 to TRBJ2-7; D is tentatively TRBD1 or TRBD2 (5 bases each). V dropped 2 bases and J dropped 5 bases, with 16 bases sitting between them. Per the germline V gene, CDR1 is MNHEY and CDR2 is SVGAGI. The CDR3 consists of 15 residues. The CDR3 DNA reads TGTGCCAGCAGTTACGTCTCTGACGGGGACCACGAGCAGTACTTC. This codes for CASSYVSDGDHEQYF.

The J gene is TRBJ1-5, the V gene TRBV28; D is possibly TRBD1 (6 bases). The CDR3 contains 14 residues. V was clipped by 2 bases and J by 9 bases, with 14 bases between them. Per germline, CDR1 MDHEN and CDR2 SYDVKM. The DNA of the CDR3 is TGTGCCAGCAGTTTACGACAGGTGCAAGGGCCCCAGCATTTT. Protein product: CASSLRQVQGPQHF. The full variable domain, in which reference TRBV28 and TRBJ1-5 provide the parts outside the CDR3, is DVKVTQSSRYLVKRTGEKVFLECVQDMDHENMFWYRQDPGLGLRLIYFSYDVKMKEKGDIPEGYSVSREKKERFSLILESASTNQTSMYLCASSLRQVQGPQHFGDGTRLSIL.

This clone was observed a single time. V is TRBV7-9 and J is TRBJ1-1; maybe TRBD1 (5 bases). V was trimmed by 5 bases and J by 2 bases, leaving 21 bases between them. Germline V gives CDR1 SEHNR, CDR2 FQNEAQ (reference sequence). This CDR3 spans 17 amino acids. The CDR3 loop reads CASSPLRGRPPNTEAFF. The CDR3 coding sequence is TGTGCCAGCAGCCCTCTGAGGGGCAGGCCCCCAAACACTGAAGCTTTCTTT.

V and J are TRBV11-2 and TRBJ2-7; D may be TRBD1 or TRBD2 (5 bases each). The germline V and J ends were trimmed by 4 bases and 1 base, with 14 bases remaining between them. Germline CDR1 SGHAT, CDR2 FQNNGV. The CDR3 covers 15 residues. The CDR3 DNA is TGTGCCAGCAGCTCGGGGCCTGCTGGTTCCTACGAGCAGTACTTC. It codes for CASSSGPAGSYEQYF.

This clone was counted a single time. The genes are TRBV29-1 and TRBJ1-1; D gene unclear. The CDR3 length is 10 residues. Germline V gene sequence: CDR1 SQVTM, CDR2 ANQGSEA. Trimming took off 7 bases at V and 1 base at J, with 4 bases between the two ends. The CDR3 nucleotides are TGCAGCGGGACGAACACTGAAGCTTTCTTT. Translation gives CSGTNTEAFF.

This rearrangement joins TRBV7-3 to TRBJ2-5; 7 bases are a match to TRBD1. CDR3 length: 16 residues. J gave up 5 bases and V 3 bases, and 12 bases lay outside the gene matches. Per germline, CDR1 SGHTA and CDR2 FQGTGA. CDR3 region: CASSFGTDPLLETQYF. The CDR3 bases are TGTGCCAGCAGCTTCGGGACAGACCCTCTTTTGGAGACCCAGTACTTC.

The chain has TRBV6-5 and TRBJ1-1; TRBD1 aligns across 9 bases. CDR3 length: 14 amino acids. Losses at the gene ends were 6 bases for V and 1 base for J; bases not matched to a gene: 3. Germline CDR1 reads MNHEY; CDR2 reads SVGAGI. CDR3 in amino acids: CASRGTGRNTEAFF. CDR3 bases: TGTGCCAGCAGGGGGACAGGGAGGAACACTGAAGCTTTCTTT.

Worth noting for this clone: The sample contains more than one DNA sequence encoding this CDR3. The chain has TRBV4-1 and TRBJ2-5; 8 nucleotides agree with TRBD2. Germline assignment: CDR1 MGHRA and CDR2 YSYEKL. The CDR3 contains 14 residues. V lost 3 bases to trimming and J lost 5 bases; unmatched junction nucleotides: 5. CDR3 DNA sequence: TGCGCCAGCAGCCAGGCGGGGGGCGGGGAGACCCAGTACTTC. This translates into CASSQAGGGETQYF.

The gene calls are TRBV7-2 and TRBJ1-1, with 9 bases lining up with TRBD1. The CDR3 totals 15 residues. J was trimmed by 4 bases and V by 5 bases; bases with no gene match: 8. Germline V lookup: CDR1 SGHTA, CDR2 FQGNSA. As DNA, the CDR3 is TGTGCCAGCAGCCCGAGACAGGGGGGCGCCACTGAAGCTTTCTTT. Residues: CASSPRQGGATEAFF.

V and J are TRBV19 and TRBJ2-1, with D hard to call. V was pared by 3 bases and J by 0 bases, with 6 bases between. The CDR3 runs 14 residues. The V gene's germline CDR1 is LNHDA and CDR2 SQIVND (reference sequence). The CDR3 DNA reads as TGTGCCAGTAGTATCCTACACTCCTACAATGAGCAGTTCTTC. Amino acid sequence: CASSILHSYNEQFF.